A selection of T cell receptor beta chains follows, all from one sample in a study of cytomegalovirus exposure and HLA in healthy donors. Libraries were prepared by immunoSEQ multiplex PCR; TCRdb keeps only in-frame clonotypes and omits some of them. This sample's table has 150,000 to 250,000 clones. The material sequenced was PBMCs. These receptors came from a boy younger than 18 in good health and CMV-seronegative. Each CDR3 is given with its conserved first and last residue. The D gene is left open where the match is weak.

TRBV2,TRBJ1-6,-,TGTGCCAGCAGTGTTAACAGTCCCAATTCACCCCTCCACTTT,CASSVNSPNSPLHF
TRBV9,TRBJ1-1,-,TGTGCCAGCAGCGCCGCCGGGGGGACGAACACTGAAGCTTTCTTT,CASSAAGGTNTEAFF
TRBV25-1,TRBJ2-4,-,TGTGCCAGCAGTGAGCACACGTCAGCCAAAAACATTCAGTACTTC,CASSEHTSAKNIQYF
TRBV5-6,TRBJ1-2,-,TGTGCCAGCAGCTTGGGGAGGAGCTACACCTTC,CASSLGRSYTF
TRBV7-2,TRBJ2-5,-,TGTGCCAGCAGCTTATCGAGTGGTCAGGGGAGACAAGAGACCCAGTACTTC,CASSLSSGQGRQETQYF
TRBV6-1,TRBJ2-2,-,TGTGCCAGCAGTGGGGGCGGGACGCGAGGCACCGGGGAGCTGTTTTTT,CASSGGGTRGTGELFF
TRBV7-9,TRBJ1-6,-,TGTGCCAGCAGCGCGTGGACAAATAGTAATTCACCCCTCCACTTT,CASSAWTNSNSPLHF
TRBV15,TRBJ2-2,TRBD1,TGTGCCACCAGCAAACCGGGACAGGGTTTCGCCGGGGAGCTGTTTTTT,CATSKPGQGFAGELFF
TRBV5-1,TRBJ2-3,-,TGCGCCAGCAGCTTGGACACTAGAGATACGCAGTATTTT,CASSLDTRDTQYF
TRBV9,TRBJ1-1,-,TGTGCCAGCAGCGTAACAGAGAACACTGAAGCTTTCTTT,CASSVTENTEAFF
TRBV30,TRBJ2-7,TRBD1,TGTGCCTGGAGTGGTTACAGGGGGAGATACGAGCAGTACTTC,CAWSGYRGRYEQYF
TRBV7-2,TRBJ1-2,TRBD1,TGTGCCAGCAGCCTACGGACAGGGCAGGGTCATGGCTACACCTTC,CASSLRTGQGHGYTF
TRBV9,TRBJ1-4,TRBD1,TGTGCCAGCAGCGGGGACAGGGGGGATGAAAAACTGTTTTTT,CASSGDRGDEKLFF
TRBV6-1,TRBJ2-5,TRBD1,TGTGCCAGCAGTGTCCGGGACAGGGGTCCTCCGCAAGAGACCCAGTACTTC,CASSVRDRGPPQETQYF
TRBV5-1,TRBJ2-1,-,TGCGCCAGCGGGGGGTACAATGAGCAGTTCTTC,CASGGYNEQFF
TRBV7-2,TRBJ2-3,TRBD2,TGTGCCAGCAGCGCTCGTCTAGCGGGGGAAACCACTAGCACAGATACGCAGTATTTT,CASSARLAGETTSTDTQYF
TRBV6-5,TRBJ2-6,-,TGTGCCAGCAGCTCAGATGTGACTGGGGCCAACGTCCTGACTTTC,CASSSDVTGANVLTF
TRBV9,TRBJ2-1,-,TGTGCCAGCAGCGTAGTATCCCGGAGCTCCTACAATGAGCAGTTCTTC,CASSVVSRSSYNEQFF
TRBV30,TRBJ2-2,TRBD2,TGTGCCTGGAGTGTACTAGCGGGGGGGATCACCGGGGAGCTGTTTTTT,CAWSVLAGGITGELFF
TRBV6-5,TRBJ1-4,TRBD1,TGTGCCAGCAGTTACTCCAGGGGGTCAATGGGAAAACTGTTTTTT,CASSYSRGSMGKLFF
TRBV9,TRBJ2-7,TRBD1,TGTGCCAGCAGCGTCGGACAGGGGAATTTCGAGCAGTACTTC,CASSVGQGNFEQYF
TRBV7-6,TRBJ1-4,-,TGTGCCAGCAGCCTCAGAGGCGTTAATGAAAAACTGTTTTTT,CASSLRGVNEKLFF
TRBV4-2,TRBJ1-5,-,TGTGCCAGCAGCCTGGGCGGAGGGGATAGCAATCAGCCCCAGCATTTT,CASSLGGGDSNQPQHF
TRBV6-6,TRBJ2-7,-,TGTGCCAGCAGTCCCGCGTACAGCGCGGGGCCCTACGAGCAGTACTTC,CASSPAYSAGPYEQYF
TRBV25-1,TRBJ2-3,-,TGTGCCAGCAGTGACCCGGGACACCATACGCAGTATTTT,CASSDPGHHTQYF
TRBV5-6,TRBJ2-1,-,TGTGCCAGCAGCCTGGCTGTCGGGGATGAGCAGTTCTTC,CASSLAVGDEQFF
TRBV19,TRBJ1-1,TRBD1,TGTGCCAGTAGACCCGCCGGGACAGGGGTTCGTACTGAAGCTTTCTTT,CASRPAGTGVRTEAFF
TRBV30,TRBJ2-5,TRBD2,TGTGCCGGAACTAGCGGGGGGGCCTTTCGGACCCAGTACTTC,CAGTSGGAFRTQYF
TRBV9,TRBJ1-2,-,TGTGCCAGCAGCGTAGGACAGAACTATGGCTACACCTTC,CASSVGQNYGYTF
TRBV27,TRBJ2-7,-,TGTGCCAGCAGTCGATCGGGGGAGGGGGTACCGGGCGAGCAGTACTTC,CASSRSGEGVPGEQYF
TRBV28,TRBJ2-3,-,TGTGCCAGCAGTTTCGCGGGGCGCCGAGGAGATACGCAGTATTTT,CASSFAGRRGDTQYF
TRBV9,TRBJ2-6,TRBD1,TGTGCCAGCAGCGTGTGGACAGGCCCCTCTGGGGCCAACGTCCTGACTTTC,CASSVWTGPSGANVLTF
TRBV7-9,TRBJ1-1,TRBD1,TGTGCCAGCAGCACCTCGGACAGGGTGAACACTGAAGCTTTCTTT,CASSTSDRVNTEAFF
TRBV6-1,TRBJ1-2,TRBD1,TGTGCCAGCAGTGAAGTTCACAGGGGTTCTAACTATGGCTACACCTTC,CASSEVHRGSNYGYTF
TRBV7-2,TRBJ1-6,-,TGTGCCAGCAGCCCCGGGGTACGGACACCCCTCCACTTT,CASSPGVRTPLHF
TRBV19,TRBJ2-3,TRBD1,TGTGCCAGTAGTGCTCGCCTCGGGACAGGAGGAGATACGCAGTATTTT,CASSARLGTGGDTQYF
TRBV9,TRBJ2-7,TRBD2,TGTGCCAGCAGCCCCCCCCGGGGGCGGGGGGGGCACTACGAGCAGTACTTC,CASSPPRGRGGHYEQYF
TRBV15,TRBJ1-6,-,TGTGCCACCAGCCCAGGGTTTTCACCCCTCCACTTT,CATSPGFSPLHF
TRBV7-9,TRBJ1-2,-,TGTGCCAGCAGCTTAAGGACAGCTGCTAACTATGGCTACACCTTC,CASSLRTAANYGYTF
TRBV11-2,TRBJ2-1,TRBD1,TGTGCCAGCAGGGGACAGGGGTGGTTAAATGAGCAGTTCTTC,CASRGQGWLNEQFF
TRBV4-1,TRBJ2-7,TRBD1,TGCGCCAGCAGCCGTAATGGGGCAGGGGGAGACTACGAGCAGTACTTC,CASSRNGAGGDYEQYF
TRBV2,TRBJ1-5,-,TGTGCCAGCAGTGGAGGACTCGTATTACCCCAGCATTTT,CASSGGLVLPQHF
TRBV19,TRBJ2-5,-,TGTGCCAGTAGTATGGGGGGAGATTCGAAGACCCAGTACTTC,CASSMGGDSKTQYF
TRBV15,TRBJ2-2,-,TGTGCCACCCAACACGGGACACTTAACACCGGGGAGCTGTTTTTT,CATQHGTLNTGELFF
TRBV30,TRBJ2-1,TRBD1,TGTGCCTGGAGAAGGACAGGGGTGCATGAGCAGTTCTTC,CAWRRTGVHEQFF
TRBV5-6,TRBJ1-6,-,TGTGCCAGCAGCTTGGGAGTAGGGCAGGGTAATTCACCCCTCCACTTT,CASSLGVGQGNSPLHF
TRBV11-3,TRBJ2-1,-,TGTGCCAGCAGCTTAGACAGGGAGGAAGATGAGCAGTTCTTC,CASSLDREEDEQFF